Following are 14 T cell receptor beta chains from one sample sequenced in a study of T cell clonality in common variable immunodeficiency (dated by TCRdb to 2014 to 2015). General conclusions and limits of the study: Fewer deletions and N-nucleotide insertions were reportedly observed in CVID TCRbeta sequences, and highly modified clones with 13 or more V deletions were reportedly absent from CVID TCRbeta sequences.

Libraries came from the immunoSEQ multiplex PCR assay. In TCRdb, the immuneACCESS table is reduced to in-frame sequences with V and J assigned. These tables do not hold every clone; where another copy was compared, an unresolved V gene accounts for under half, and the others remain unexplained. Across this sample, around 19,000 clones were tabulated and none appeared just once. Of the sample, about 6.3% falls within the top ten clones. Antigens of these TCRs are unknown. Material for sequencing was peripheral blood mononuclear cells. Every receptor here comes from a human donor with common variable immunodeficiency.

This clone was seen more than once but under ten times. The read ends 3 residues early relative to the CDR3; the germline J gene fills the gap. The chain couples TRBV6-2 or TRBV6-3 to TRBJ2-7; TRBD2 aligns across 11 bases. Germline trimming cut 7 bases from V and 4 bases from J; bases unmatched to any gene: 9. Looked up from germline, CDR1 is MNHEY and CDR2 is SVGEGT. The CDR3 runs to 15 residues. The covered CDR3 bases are TGTGCCAGCACCCCTGGGCTAGCGGGGGGTTACGAG. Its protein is CASTPGLAGGYE. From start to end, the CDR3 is CASTPGLAGGYEQYF.

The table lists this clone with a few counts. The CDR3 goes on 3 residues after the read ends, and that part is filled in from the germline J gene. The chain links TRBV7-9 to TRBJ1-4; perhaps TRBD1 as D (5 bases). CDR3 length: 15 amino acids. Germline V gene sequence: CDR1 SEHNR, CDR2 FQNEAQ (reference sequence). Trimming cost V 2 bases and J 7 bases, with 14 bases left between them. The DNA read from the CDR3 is TGTGCCAGCAGCTTAAACGTCGGGGGAAGTGAAAAA. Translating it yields CASSLNVGGSEK. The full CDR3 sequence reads CASSLNVGGSEKLFF.

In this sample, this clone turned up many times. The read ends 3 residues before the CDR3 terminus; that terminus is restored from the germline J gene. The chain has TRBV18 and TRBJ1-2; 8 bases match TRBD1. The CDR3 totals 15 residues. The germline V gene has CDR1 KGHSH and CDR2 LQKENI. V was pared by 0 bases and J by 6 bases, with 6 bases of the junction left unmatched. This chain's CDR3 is CASSPPAGGENGYTF. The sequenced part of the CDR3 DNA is TGTGCCAGCTCACCACCAGCAGGGGGCGAGAATGGC.

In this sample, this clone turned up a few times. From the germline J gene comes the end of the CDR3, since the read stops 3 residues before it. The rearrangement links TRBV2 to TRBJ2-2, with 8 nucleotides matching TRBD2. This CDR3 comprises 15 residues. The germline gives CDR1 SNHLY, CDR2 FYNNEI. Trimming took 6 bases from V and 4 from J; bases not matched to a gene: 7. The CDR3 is CASRDSGAGTGELFF. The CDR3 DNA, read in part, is TGTGCCAGCAGAGATAGCGGGGCGGGCACCGGGGAG. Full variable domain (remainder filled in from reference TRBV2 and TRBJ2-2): EPEVTQTPSHQVTQMGQEVILRCVPISNHLYFYWYRQILGQKVEFLVSFYNNEISEKSEIFDDQFSVERPDGSNFTLKIRSTKLEDSAMYFCASRDSGAGTGELFFGEGSRLTVL.

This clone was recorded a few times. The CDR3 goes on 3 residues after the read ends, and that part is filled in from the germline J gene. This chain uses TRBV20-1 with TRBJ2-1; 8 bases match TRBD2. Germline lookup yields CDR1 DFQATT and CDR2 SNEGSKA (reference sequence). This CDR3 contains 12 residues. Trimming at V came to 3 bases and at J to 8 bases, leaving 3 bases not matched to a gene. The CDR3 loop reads CSASGGAYEQFF. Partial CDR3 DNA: TGCAGTGCTAGCGGGGGGGCATATGAG.

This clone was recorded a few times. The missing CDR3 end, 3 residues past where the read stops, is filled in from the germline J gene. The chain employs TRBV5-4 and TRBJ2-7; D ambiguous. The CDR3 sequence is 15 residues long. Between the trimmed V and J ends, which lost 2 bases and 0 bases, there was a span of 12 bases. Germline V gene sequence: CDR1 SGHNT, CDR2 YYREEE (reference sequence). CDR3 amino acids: CASSFFDTSSYEQYF. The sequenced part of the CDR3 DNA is TGTGCCAGCAGCTTCTTCGACACGAGCTCCTACGAG.

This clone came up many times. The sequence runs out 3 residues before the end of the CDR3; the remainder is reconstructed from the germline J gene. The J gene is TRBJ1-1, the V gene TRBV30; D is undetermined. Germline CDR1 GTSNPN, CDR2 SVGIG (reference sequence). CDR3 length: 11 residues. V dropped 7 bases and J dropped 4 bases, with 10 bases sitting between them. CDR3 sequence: CASRPGTEAFF. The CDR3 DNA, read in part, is TGTGCCTCGCGACCGGGCACTGAA.

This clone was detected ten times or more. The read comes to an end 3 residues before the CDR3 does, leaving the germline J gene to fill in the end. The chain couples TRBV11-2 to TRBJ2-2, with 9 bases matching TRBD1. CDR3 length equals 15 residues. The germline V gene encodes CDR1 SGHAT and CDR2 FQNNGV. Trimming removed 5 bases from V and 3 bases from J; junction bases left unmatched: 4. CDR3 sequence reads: CASSRTGGHTGELFF. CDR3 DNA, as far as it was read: TGTGCCAGCAGCCGTACAGGGGGCCACACCGGGGAG.

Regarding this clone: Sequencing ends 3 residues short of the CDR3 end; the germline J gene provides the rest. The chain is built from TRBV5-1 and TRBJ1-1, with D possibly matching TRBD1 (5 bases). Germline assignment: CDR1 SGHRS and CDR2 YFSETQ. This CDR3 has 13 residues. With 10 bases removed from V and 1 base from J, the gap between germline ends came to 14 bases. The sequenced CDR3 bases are TGCGCCGGTCGACAGAGTGAGAACACTGAA. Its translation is CAGRQSENTE. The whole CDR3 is CAGRQSENTEAFF. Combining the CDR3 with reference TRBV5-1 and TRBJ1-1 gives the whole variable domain KAGVTQTPRYLIKTRGQQVTLSCSPISGHRSVSWYQQTPGQGLQFLFEYFSETQRNKGNFPGRFSGRQFSNSRSEMNVSTLELGDSALYLCAGRQSENTEAFFGQGTRLTVV.

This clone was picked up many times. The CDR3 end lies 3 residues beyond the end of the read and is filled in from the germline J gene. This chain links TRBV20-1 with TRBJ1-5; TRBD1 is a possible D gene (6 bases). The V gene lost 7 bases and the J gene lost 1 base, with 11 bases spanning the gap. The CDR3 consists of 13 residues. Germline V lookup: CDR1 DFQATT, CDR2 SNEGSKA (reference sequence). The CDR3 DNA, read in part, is TGCAGTGTTATGAGGGGGAGCAATCAGCCC. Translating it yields CSVMRGSNQP. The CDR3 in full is CSVMRGSNQPQHF.

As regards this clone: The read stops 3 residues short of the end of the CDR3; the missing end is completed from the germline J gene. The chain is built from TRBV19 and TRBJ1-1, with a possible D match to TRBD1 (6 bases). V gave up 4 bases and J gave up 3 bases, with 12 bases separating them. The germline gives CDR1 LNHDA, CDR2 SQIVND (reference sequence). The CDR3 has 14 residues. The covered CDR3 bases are TGTGCCAGTAGTAGAGGGGACACGGACACTGAA. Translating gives CASSRGDTDTE. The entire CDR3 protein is CASSRGDTDTEAFF.

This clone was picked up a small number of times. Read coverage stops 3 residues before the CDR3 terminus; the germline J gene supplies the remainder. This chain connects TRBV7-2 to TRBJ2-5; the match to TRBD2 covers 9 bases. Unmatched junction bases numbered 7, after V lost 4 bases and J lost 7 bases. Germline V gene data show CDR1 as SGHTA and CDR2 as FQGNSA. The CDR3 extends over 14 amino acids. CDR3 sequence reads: CASSWGTSRGTQYF. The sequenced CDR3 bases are TGTGCCAGCAGCTGGGGGACTAGCCGGGGGACC.

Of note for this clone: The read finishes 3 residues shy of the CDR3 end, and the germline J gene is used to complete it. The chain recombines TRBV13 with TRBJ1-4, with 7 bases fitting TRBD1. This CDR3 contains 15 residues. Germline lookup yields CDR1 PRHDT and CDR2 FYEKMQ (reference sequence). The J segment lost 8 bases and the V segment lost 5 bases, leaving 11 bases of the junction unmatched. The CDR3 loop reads CASSIKETGAEKLFF. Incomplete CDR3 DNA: TGTGCCAGCAGCATAAAAGAAACAGGGGCCGAAAAA. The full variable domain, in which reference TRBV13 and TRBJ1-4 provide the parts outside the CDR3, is AAGVIQSPRHLIKEKRETATLKCYPIPRHDTVYWYQQGPGQDPQFLISFYEKMQSDKGSIPDRFSAQQFSDYHSELNMSSLELGDSALYFCASSIKETGAEKLFFGSGTQLSVL.

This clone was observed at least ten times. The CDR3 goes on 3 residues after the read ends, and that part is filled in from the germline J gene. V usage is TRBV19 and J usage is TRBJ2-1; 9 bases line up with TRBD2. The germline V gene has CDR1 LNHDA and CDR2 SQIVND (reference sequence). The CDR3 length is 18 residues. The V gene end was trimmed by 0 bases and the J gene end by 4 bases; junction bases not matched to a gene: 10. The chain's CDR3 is CASSIDLGLAGTYNEQFF. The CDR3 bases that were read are TGTGCCAGTAGTATAGATCTCGGCCTAGCGGGGACGTACAATGAG.